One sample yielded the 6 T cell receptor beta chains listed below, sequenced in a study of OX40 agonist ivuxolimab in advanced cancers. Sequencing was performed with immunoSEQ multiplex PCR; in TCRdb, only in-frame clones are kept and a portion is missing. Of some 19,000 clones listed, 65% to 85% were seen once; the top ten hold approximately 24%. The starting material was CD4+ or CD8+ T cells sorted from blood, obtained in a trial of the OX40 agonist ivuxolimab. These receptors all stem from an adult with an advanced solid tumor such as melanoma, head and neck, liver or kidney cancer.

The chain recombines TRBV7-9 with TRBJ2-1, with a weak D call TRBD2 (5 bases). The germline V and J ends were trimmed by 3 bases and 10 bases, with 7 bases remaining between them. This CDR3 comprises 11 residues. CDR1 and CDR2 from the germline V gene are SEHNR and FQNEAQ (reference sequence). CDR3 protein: CASSFGEEQFF. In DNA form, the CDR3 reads TGTGCCAGCAGCTTTGGGGAGGAGCAGTTCTTC. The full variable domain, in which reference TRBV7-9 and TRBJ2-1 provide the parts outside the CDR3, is DTGVSQNPRHKITKRGQNVTFRCDPISEHNRLYWYRQTLGQGPEFLTYFQNEAQLEKSRLLSDRFSAERPKGSFSTLEIQRTEQGDSAMYLCASSFGEEQFFGPGTRLTVL.

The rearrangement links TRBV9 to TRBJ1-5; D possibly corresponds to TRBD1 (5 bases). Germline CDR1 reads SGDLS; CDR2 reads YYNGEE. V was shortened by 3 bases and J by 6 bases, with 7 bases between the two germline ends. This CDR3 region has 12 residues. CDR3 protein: CASSAGSQPQHF. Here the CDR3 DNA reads TGTGCCAGCAGCGCAGGGAGTCAGCCCCAGCATTTT.

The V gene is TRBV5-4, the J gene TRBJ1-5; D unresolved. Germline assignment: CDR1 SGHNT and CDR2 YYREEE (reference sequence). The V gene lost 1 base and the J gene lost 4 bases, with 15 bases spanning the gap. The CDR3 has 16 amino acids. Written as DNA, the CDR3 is TGTGCCAGCAGCTTGACGGGCGGGGTTGGGAATCAGCCCCAGCATTTT. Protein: CASSLTGGVGNQPQHF.

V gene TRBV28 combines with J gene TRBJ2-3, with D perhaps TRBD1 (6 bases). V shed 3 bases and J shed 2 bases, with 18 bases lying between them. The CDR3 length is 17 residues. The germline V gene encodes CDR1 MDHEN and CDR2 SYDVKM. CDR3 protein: CASSLGGQGTFTDTQYF. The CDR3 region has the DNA TGTGCCAGCAGTTTGGGTGGGCAGGGGACGTTCACAGATACGCAGTATTTT.

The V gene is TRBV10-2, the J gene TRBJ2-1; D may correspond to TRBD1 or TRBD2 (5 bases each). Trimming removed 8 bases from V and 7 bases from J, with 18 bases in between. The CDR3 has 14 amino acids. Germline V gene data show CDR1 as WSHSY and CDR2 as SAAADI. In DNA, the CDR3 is TGCGCCAGCGGGGTTTGGCAGGGAGAAAATGAGCAGTTCTTC. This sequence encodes CASGVWQGENEQFF.

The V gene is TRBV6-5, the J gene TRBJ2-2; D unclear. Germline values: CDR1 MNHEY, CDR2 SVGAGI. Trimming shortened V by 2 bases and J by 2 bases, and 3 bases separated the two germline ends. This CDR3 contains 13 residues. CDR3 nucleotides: TGTGCCAGCAGTTACCACAACACCGGGGAGCTGTTTTTT. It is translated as CASSYHNTGELFF.